A selection of T cell receptor beta chains follows, all from one sample in a study of blood T cell repertoires in COVID-19. Clones were read by immunoSEQ multiplex PCR, and TCRdb kept only the in-frame ones, dropping some. The sample includes some 52,000 clones, about 90% seen only once; the top ten take roughly 15%. The sample comprised peripheral blood. These receptors came from a human donor with active COVID-19. The donor label of this sample is uncertain. The CDR3 runs from the conserved cysteine through the conserved F or W. A D gene is named only where the DNA matches it firmly. The size of a clone is reported for some rows only, either as once, few or many, or as a class for expanded clones.

- - TRBJ2-7 TRBV19 TGTGCCAGTAGCCGTTTTGGGGGGGCCCGCGAGCAGTACTTC CASSRFGGAREQYF
- TRBD2 TRBJ2-5 TRBV11-2 TGTGCCAGCAGAGAGACTAGCGGGGGCACCCAAGAGACCCAGTACTTC CASRETSGGTQETQYF
- - TRBJ1-1 TRBV5-1 TGCGCCAGCAGCTTGGACTCAAGGCGGGGCCGCCGAGAAGCTTTCTTT CASSLDSRRGRREAFF
- TRBD1 TRBJ2-7 TRBV9 TGTGCCAGCAGCACCGGACAGGGCTCCTACGAGCAGTACTTC CASSTGQGSYEQYF
- - TRBJ2-6 TRBV18 TGTGCCAGCTCACGGGCGGGAACCAACGTCCTGACTTTC CASSRAGTNVLTF
- - TRBJ1-5 TRBV7-2 TGTGCCAGCAGCCCCGAGGATCAGCCCCAGCATTTT CASSPEDQPQHF
- TRBD1 TRBJ2-5 TRBV6-5 TGTGCCAGCGTAAGACAGGGTGCCACAGAGACCCAGTACTTC CASVRQGATETQYF
- TRBD1 TRBJ1-2 TRBV7-2 TGTGCCAGCAGCAGCACAGGGGGACCAGTCTATGGCTACACCTTC CASSSTGGPVYGYTF
- TRBD1 TRBJ2-5 TRBV10-3 TGTGCCATCCGGGACAGCCAAGAGACCCAGTACTTC CAIRDSQETQYF
- TRBD1 TRBJ1-2 TRBV7-9 TGTGCCAGCAGCCCCGGGACAGGGGAATTTCATGGCTACACCTTC CASSPGTGEFHGYTF
few - TRBJ2-7 TRBV12-5 TGTGCTAGTGGCCACCCAGGACAGAGCTACGGGCAGTACTTC CASGHPGQSYGQYF
- TRBD2 TRBJ2-7 TRBV7-2 TGTGCCAGCAGCTTCGCGGGGGGGCCATACGAGCAGTACTTC CASSFAGGPYEQYF
- - TRBJ1-6 TRBV4-2 TGTGCCAGCAGCCAAGAGTGGTCGACGGAGAGTCTGGATTCACCCCTCCACTTT CASSQEWSTESLDSPLHF
- - TRBJ2-7 TRBV5-1 TGCGCCAGCAGCTTACTAGACGAGCAGTACTTC CASSLLDEQYF
- TRBD2 TRBJ2-2 TRBV7-9 TGTGCCAGCAGCTGGGGGGTGAGCGGGGCCCAGGCCGGGGAGCTGTTTTTT CASSWGVSGAQAGELFF
- - TRBJ1-4 TRBV19 TGTGCCAGTAGTACGCGTCGGGAACAGAGAAATGAAAAACTGTTTTTT CASSTRREQRNEKLFF
- - TRBJ2-3 TRBV7-6 TGTGCCAGCAGCTTAGCTGGTCCTACCCTAGATACGCAGTATTTT CASSLAGPTLDTQYF
- TRBD1 TRBJ1-1 TRBV6-1 TGTGCCAGCAGTGAAGGGGGGGGACAGGGCCTAAGAAACACTGAAGCTTTCTTT CASSEGGGQGLRNTEAFF
- - TRBJ2-1 TRBV12-3/TRBV12-4 TGTGCCAGCAGTTTTGGACTTGACAATGAGCAGTTCTTC CASSFGLDNEQFF
- - TRBJ1-5 TRBV2 TGTGCCAGCAGTCCGCGGACCGCGATAGCGAATCAGCCCCAGCATTTT CASSPRTAIANQPQHF
- TRBD2 TRBJ2-3 TRBV18 TGTGCCAGCTCACCCCAACTAGCGGGGGGGTCAGATACGCAGTATTTT CASSPQLAGGSDTQYF
medium-sized TRBD2 TRBJ2-2 TRBV4-1 TGCGCCAGCAGCCAAGTTTCGAGCGGGGACCCCAACACCGGGGAGCTGTTTTTT CASSQVSSGDPNTGELFF
- TRBD2 TRBJ2-5 TRBV9 TGTGCCAGCAGCGTAGTCGGTAGCGGGGGGGCAGAGACCCAGTACTTC CASSVVGSGGAETQYF
- TRBD2 TRBJ2-3 TRBV5-4 TGTGCCAGCAGCTTGAGACTAGCGGTGAGCACAGATACGCAGTATTTT CASSLRLAVSTDTQYF
- - TRBJ1-2 TRBV3-1/TRBV3-2 TGTGCCAGCAGCCAAGGACAGACGCATGGCACCTTC CASSQGQTHGTF
- - TRBJ2-2 TRBV11-2 TGTGCCAGCAGCTTAGGGAGGGCGTCGTTCGGCACCGGGGAGCTGTTTTTT CASSLGRASFGTGELFF
- TRBD2 TRBJ2-5 TRBV11-2 TGTGCCAGCAGCTTAGTCGGCGGGGGGGAGACCCAGTACTTC CASSLVGGGETQYF
- TRBD1 TRBJ2-3 TRBV5-8 TGTGCCAGCAGCGCGGGACAGGGTCACACAGATACGCAGTATTTT CASSAGQGHTDTQYF
once - TRBJ1-4 TRBV4-1 TGCGCCAGCAGCCGAGCCGGGGGGCGATCTCTTGAAAAACTGTTTTTT CASSRAGGRSLEKLFF
- TRBD2 TRBJ2-2 TRBV5-4 TGTGCCAGCAGCGAAGCGGGGGGGACGAACACCGGGGAGCTGTTTTTT CASSEAGGTNTGELFF
- TRBD1 TRBJ2-3 TRBV7-9 TGTGCCAGCAGTTCCGCCAGGGGGCCAGATACGCAGTATTTT CASSSARGPDTQYF
- - TRBJ2-2 TRBV5-1 TGCGCCAGCAGCTTCAGGGGGAACACCGGGGAGCTGTTTTTT CASSFRGNTGELFF
few TRBD1 TRBJ2-7 TRBV3-1/TRBV3-2 TGTGCCAGCAGCCAAAAAAGAGGGACAGGGAACTACGAGCAGTACTTC CASSQKRGTGNYEQYF
- TRBD1 TRBJ1-1 TRBV29-1 TGCAGCGTTGGAGGGAGACAGGGGACGGTAATGAACACTGAAGCTTTCTTT CSVGGRQGTVMNTEAFF